This TCR beta chain was documented in a study of blood T cell repertoires in COVID-19. Turning to the study itself: COVID-19 samples, acute and convalescent, were from the United States, Italy and Spain.

The ends were cut back, 0 bases at V and 7 bases at J, with 15 bases in the middle. Germline assignment: CDR1 MGHRA and CDR2 YSYEKL. CDR3 length equals 15 residues. Original processing notes: Quantification of nucleated cells was approximated via reference gene primer amplification. Assay used: immunoSEQ multiplex PCR; TCRdb lists only in-frame clones, some missing. The D gene and trimming were derived from the DNA, and the V and J assignments and clone size from that table. The sample records some 99,000 clones, about 87% being singletons. V usage is TRBV4-1 and J usage is TRBJ1-2; no reliable D call. Sequencing was performed on peripheral blood. This clonotype was obtained from a woman aged 50 to 65 with acute or convalescent COVID-19. The CDR3 nucleotides are TGCGCCAGCAGCCAAGAGGGAGGGCGAGGTCGTGGCTACACCTTC. Residues: CASSQEGGRGRGYTF.